The clone carrying this T cell receptor (beta chain) was counted once. Antigen: not known. Germline CDR1 and CDR2: SGHRS and YFSETQ. The CDR3 extends over 13 amino acids. Trimming took 1 base from V and 7 from J, leaving 9 bases between them. TCRdb's table, derived via immunoSEQ multiplex PCR, lists solely in-frame clones and lacks some. This sample has some 150,000 clones, with 88% found just once. The data were obtained in a study of T cell responses to AZD1222 COVID-19 vaccine. Study-wide findings and caveats: Clonal diversity may have been underestimated, and the donors were mostly white British, with more females than males.

The source was peripheral blood, collected on day 0 of AZD1222 vaccination. V is TRBV5-1 and J is TRBJ2-1; D uncertain. This TCR was recovered from an adult in good health. The CDR3 region has the DNA TGCGCCAGCAGCTTGTTTGTTGGTAATGAGCAGTTCTTC. It yields the protein CASSLFVGNEQFF.